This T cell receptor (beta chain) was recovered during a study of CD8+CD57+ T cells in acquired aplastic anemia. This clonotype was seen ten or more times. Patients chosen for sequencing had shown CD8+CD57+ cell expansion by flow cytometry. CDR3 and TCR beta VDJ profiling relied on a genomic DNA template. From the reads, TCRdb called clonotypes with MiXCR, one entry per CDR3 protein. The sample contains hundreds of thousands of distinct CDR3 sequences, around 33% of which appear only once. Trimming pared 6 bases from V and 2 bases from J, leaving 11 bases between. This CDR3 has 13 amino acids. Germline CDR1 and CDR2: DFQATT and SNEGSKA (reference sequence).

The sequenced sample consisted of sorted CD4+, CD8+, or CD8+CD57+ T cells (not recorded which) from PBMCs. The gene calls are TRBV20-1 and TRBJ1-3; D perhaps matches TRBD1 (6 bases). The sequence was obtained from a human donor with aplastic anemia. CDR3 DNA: TGCAGTGCGGCAGGGGTAACTGGAAACACCATATATTTT. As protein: CSAAGVTGNTIYF.